The clone carrying this T cell receptor (beta chain) was picked up many times. Its antigen is undetermined. TCRdb recomputed calls from the 5' RACE reads with MiXCR, one row per CDR3 protein. The repertoire includes some 130,000 distinct CDR3 sequences, roughly 13% of them detected once, and around 3% sits in the top ten. The record originates from a study of CD8 T cells in ankylosing spondylitis. Study-wide points: Significant enrichment of disease-linked clones was reported in matched ankylosing spondylitis synovial fluid. Several highly homologous variants formed a TCR beta motif that appeared characteristic of ankylosing spondylitis blood.

This TCR was sampled from a female donor with ankylosing spondylitis or in good health (not recorded which). Sequencing used blood, either unsorted or a sorted T cell fraction (not recorded which).

As DNA, the CDR3 is TGTGCCAGCAGATCCCCCAGAGGACTAAACAATGAGCAGTTCTTC. Its protein is CASRSPRGLNNEQFF. The rearrangement uses TRBV11-2 and TRBJ2-1; possible D gene TRBD2, 6 bases. V gave up 6 bases and J gave up 5 bases, with 17 bases separating them. The CDR3 contains 15 residues. Germline CDR1 and CDR2: SGHAT and FQNNGV.